These T cell receptor beta chains were read from a single sample in a study of graft-versus-host responses after intestinal transplantation. Their recognized antigens are unknown. Sequencing used immunoSEQ multiplex PCR; TCRdb keeps in-frame clones, though not all of them. Counted here are some 39,000 clones, 95% occurring once; the ten biggest clones make up less than 0.65%. This specimen was unstimulated CD8+ T cells sorted from spleen or lymph node cells, taken before transplant. Receptors originate from a human donor who was the organ donor for an intestinal transplant. Both conserved end residues are part of each CDR3. The D gene is left open where the match is weak. Not every row has a clone size; where given, it reads once, few, many or a size class.

V gene	D gene	clone size	J gene	CDR3 DNA	CDR3 protein
TRBV2	TRBD1	-	TRBJ2-2	TGTGCCAGCAGTGATCTACAGGGGGGTTATACCGGGGAGCTGTTTTTT	CASSDLQGGYTGELFF
TRBV5-4	TRBD2	-	TRBJ2-7	TGTGCCAGCAGCTCCTACGGGGGGGACTACGAGCAGTACTTC	CASSSYGGDYEQYF
TRBV7-3	TRBD2	-	TRBJ2-1	TGTGCCAGCAGCATGCTAGCGGGGGGACACTACAATGAGCAGTTCTTC	CASSMLAGGHYNEQFF
TRBV5-8	TRBD1	once	TRBJ1-1	TGTGCCAGCAGCCCCGAAAAAGGGGGCCGGGACACTGAAGCTTTCTTT	CASSPEKGGRDTEAFF
TRBV7-2	-	-	TRBJ2-1	TGTGCCAGCAGCTCGACAGACGCCGTCTGGATTGGGCAGTTCTTC	CASSSTDAVWIGQFF
TRBV29-1	-	-	TRBJ2-5	TGCAGCGTGGATCAAGAGACCCAGTACTTC	CSVDQETQYF
TRBV5-4	-	-	TRBJ2-2	TGTGCCAGCAGCTTAAAAGCAGGCAGATTGAACACCGGGGAGCTGTTTTTT	CASSLKAGRLNTGELFF
TRBV6-1	-	-	TRBJ1-1	TGTGCCAGCAGCGAAGTCTTGAACACTGAAGCTTTCTTT	CASSEVLNTEAFF
TRBV9	-	-	TRBJ2-7	TGTGCCAGCAGTGGCCCCCCTGGTCACGAGCAGTACTTC	CASSGPPGHEQYF
TRBV11-2	-	-	TRBJ1-4	TGTGCCAGCAACCCCGGTTCGAGGGGGGCAGGAGAAAAACTGTTTTTT	CASNPGSRGAGEKLFF
TRBV5-6	-	-	TRBJ1-2	TGTGCCAGCAGCCCGTTGGGGGGTGATGTGAGGGGCTACACCTTC	CASSPLGGDVRGYTF
TRBV18	-	-	TRBJ2-7	TGTGCCAGCTCACCTGACAATTACGAGCAGTACTTC	CASSPDNYEQYF
TRBV27	-	-	TRBJ2-7	TGTGCCAGCAGAGGAGTCAACTCCTACGAGCAGTACTTC	CASRGVNSYEQYF
TRBV4-1	-	-	TRBJ1-5	TGCGCCAGCAGCCAAGAGCAACAGATCAATCAGCCCCAGCATTTT	CASSQEQQINQPQHF
TRBV27	TRBD2	-	TRBJ2-5	TGTGCCAGCAGCCCCATAGCGGGGGTTCAAGAGACCCAGTACTTC	CASSPIAGVQETQYF
TRBV21-1	-	-	TRBJ1-1	TGTGCCAGCAGCAAAGTAGGGGACAGGGAGGCTGAAGCTTTCTTT	CASSKVGDREAEAFF
TRBV4-3	TRBD1	-	TRBJ1-6	TGCGCCAGCAGCCAAACGACAGGGGGTTCACCCCTCCACTTT	CASSQTTGGSPLHF
TRBV20-1	-	-	TRBJ2-3	TGCAGTGTTAGGGCCACAGATACGCAGTATTTT	CSVRATDTQYF
TRBV5-1	-	-	TRBJ1-1	TGCGCCAGCAGCTTGGCATGGAACACTGAAGCTTTCTTT	CASSLAWNTEAFF
TRBV4-3	TRBD2	-	TRBJ2-3	TGCGCCAGCAGCCAAGATTTTCTAGCGGGGGGGTTTAGCACAGATACGCAGTATTTT	CASSQDFLAGGFSTDTQYF
TRBV7-8	TRBD2	-	TRBJ2-5	TGTGCCAGCAGCCTAGTAGGGGCGGGGGGGCAAGAGACCCAGTACTTC	CASSLVGAGGQETQYF
TRBV6-1	TRBD2	-	TRBJ2-1	TGTGCCAGCAGTGCACTAGCGGACTACAATGAGCAGTTCTTC	CASSALADYNEQFF
TRBV6-4	-	once	TRBJ1-2	TGTGCCAGCACGGACAGAAACCACTGGGGCTACACCTTC	CASTDRNHWGYTF
TRBV7-6	-	once	TRBJ1-2	TGTGCCAGCAGCCCTAATGAGGGCTTCTATGGCTACACCTTC	CASSPNEGFYGYTF
TRBV4-1	-	-	TRBJ2-1	TGCGCCAGCAGCCAAGTCGACAGCTTCTACAATGAGCAGTTCTTC	CASSQVDSFYNEQFF
TRBV4-1	-	-	TRBJ1-2	TGCGCCAGCAGCCAAGACCCGGGACTCCCGGACCATGGCTACACCTTC	CASSQDPGLPDHGYTF
TRBV4-1	-	-	TRBJ1-1	TGCGCCAGCAGCCGAGGACAAAATCTGACCGCTTTCTTT	CASSRGQNLTAFF
TRBV4-2	TRBD1	once	TRBJ1-2	TGTGCCAGCAGCCAAGTCGGGACAGGGTTTCAATTCGTGGGCTACACCTTC	CASSQVGTGFQFVGYTF
TRBV19	-	-	TRBJ2-3	TGTGCCAGTAGTATTAGGCTAGGTGGTGCAGATACGCAGTATTTT	CASSIRLGGADTQYF
TRBV14	-	-	TRBJ2-7	TGTGCCAGCAGCCAGGAGTCCGGGAACGACGAGCAGTACTTC	CASSQESGNDEQYF
TRBV5-1	TRBD1	-	TRBJ2-2	TGCGCCAGCAGCTTCTCAGCGGGACAGGGGGCTGAAACCGGGGAGCTGTTTTTT	CASSFSAGQGAETGELFF
TRBV9	-	-	TRBJ2-3	TGTGCCAGCAGCGTAGGAGACACAGATACGCAGTATTTT	CASSVGDTDTQYF
TRBV5-3	TRBD2	-	TRBJ2-1	TGTGCCAGAAGAGTTAGCGGGTGCTACAATGAGCAGTTCTTC	CARRVSGCYNEQFF
TRBV11-2	-	-	TRBJ1-4	TGTGCCAGCAGCCCTAAGGCTGGTGGGGAAAAACTGTTTTTT	CASSPKAGGEKLFF
TRBV19	-	once	TRBJ2-1	TGTGCCAGTAGTATTTCAGACTACGTGGAGGGGGAGCAGTTCTTC	CASSISDYVEGEQFF
TRBV5-1	TRBD2	-	TRBJ2-5	TGCGCCAGCAGCGAAGCGGGGGCCCAAGAGACCCAGTACTTC	CASSEAGAQETQYF
TRBV21-1	-	-	TRBJ2-1	TGTGCCAGCAGCAAGGGACCCCACAATGAGCAGTTCTTC	CASSKGPHNEQFF
TRBV7-6	-	-	TRBJ1-1	TGTGCCAGCAGCCCCCTAGCCCGGCCTCAGACCTATCCGGGGGGGTTT	CASSPLARPQTYPGGF
TRBV29-1	-	-	TRBJ1-2	TGCAGCGTTGAAGCGCCGACTGGCTACACCTTC	CSVEAPTGYTF
TRBV4-2	TRBD2	-	TRBJ2-5	TGTGCCAGCAGCCAAGATTTGGGGAGGGGAGAGACCCAGTACTTC	CASSQDLGRGETQYF
TRBV4-1	-	-	TRBJ2-2	TGCGCCAGCAGCCAAGGGGGGGAGCTGTTTTTT	CASSQGGELFF
TRBV7-2	-	-	TRBJ1-3	TGTGCCAGCAGCCCGCGGGACGCCATATATTTT	CASSPRDAIYF
TRBV10-3	TRBD2	once	TRBJ2-1	TGTGCCATCAGTGAGGGGACTAGCGGAAATGAGCAGTTCTTC	CAISEGTSGNEQFF